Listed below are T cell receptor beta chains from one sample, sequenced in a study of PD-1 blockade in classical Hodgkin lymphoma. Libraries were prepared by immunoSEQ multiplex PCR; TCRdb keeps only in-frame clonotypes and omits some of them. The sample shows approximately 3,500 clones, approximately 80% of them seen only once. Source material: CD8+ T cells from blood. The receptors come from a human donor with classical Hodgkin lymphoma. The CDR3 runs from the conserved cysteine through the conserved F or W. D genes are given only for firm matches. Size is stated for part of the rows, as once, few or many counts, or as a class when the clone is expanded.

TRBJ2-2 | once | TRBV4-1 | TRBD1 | CASSPRTGNTGELFF
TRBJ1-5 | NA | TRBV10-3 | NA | CAISRDSNQPQHF
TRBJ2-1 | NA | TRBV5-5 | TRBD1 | CASSFVQGVNDEQFF
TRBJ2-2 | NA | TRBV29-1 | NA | CSVEDRGRAAGELFF
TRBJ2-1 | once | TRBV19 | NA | CASSIGGRSSYNEQFF
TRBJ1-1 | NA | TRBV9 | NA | CASSGSTGIATEAFF
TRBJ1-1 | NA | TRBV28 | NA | CASSLGVGEPEAFF
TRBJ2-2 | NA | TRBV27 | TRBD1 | CASSARQGGHTGELFF
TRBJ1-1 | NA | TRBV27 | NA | CASLSGEAFF
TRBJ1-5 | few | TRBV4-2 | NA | CASSLVYSHWGQPQHF
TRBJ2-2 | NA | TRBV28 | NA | CASSFSEAGELFF
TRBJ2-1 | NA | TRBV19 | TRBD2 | CASSIVSGSEQFF
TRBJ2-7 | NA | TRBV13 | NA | CASSSRGSYEQYF
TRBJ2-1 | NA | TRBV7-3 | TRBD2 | CASGPGLVNYNEQFF
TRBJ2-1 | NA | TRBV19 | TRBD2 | CASNIAGGPNEQFF
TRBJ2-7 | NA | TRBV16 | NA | CASSHTTAGTPNF
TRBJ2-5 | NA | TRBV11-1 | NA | CASSKYMVRETQYF
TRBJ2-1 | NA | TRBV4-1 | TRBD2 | CASTIAGGSYNEQFF
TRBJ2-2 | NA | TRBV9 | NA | CASSVGGNTGELFF
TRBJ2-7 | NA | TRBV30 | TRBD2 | CAWSGTSGTYEQYF
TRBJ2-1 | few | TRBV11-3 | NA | CASSPQGDNEQFF
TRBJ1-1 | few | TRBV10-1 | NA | CASSEAPQGNTEAFF
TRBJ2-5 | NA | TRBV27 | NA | CASSLSGTGLETQYF